This TCR beta chain is from a study of blood T cell repertoires in COVID-19 (dated by TCRdb to 2018 to 2020). Regarding the study in general: Collaborator samples came from the United States, Italy and Spain and covered acute and convalescent phases of COVID-19. The prospective study material was composed of cDNA or gDNA derived from T cells, B-cell-depleted T cells, or PBMCs. Subjects who had been exposed to COVID-19, were actively infected with it, or had recovered from it provided the deeply sampled blood TCRbeta repertoires that made up the dataset. The repertoires were released in a freely available public database intended as a resource for research on the immune response to SARS-CoV-2. The samples were drawn from the first 160 participants of the ongoing ImmuneRACE study and from 1,254 subjects provided by 6 global collaborators. Nearly every sample came with metadata listing a de-identified subject ID, COVID-19 status, age in years and sex. HLA class I and class II types, where available, came from metadata supplied by the sample provider rather than from assay-based typing. The investigation overall reported the following: The quantity of clinical and demographic metadata differed by source and by participant and was supplied without curation.

Points on this clone: Its antigen is unknown. There are no base qualities to consult, and no much larger clone falls within one base.

From cysteine to phenylalanine, the CDR3 is 14 amino acids long. This entry keeps only the CDR3 DNA: 42 bases, framed from base 1. Relative to germline, V is 5 bases shorter and J is 5 bases shorter, with 15 bases between their ends. According to the germline V gene, CDR1 reads SGHAT and CDR2 reads FQNNGV. TCRbeta CDR3 regions were amplified from genomic DNA by means of the immunoSEQ Assay, a bias-controlled multiplex PCR. Concerning the study's data processing: The number of nucleated cells in each sample was estimated from the amplification of reference gene primers within the assay. To quantify the absolute abundance of each unique TCRbeta CDR3 rearrangement, sequence reads were collapsed and filtered. For each sample, productive Simpson clonality was calculated by taking the square root of Simpson's diversity index across productive rearrangements. The source is immuneACCESS, and TCRdb retained only in-frame sequences with V and J called. Part of the clones is not carried over; for the studies checked, unresolved V genes explain less than half of this, and the remainder is unexplained. That table gives V, J and clone size, and the DNA gave D and trimming. The sample table holds around 180,000 clones, of which under 85% were seen once. Of the sample, 17% is held by the ten largest clones.

Each collaborating institution followed its own protocols to collect whole blood in K2EDTA tubes. For TCRbeta analysis, collaborators shipped samples in one of three forms: frozen whole blood, isolated PBMCs, or DNA extracted from either of those sample types. In this chain, TRBV11-2 is recombined with TRBJ1-1, with no reliable assignment of the D segment. The sequencing input was peripheral blood. This clonotype was obtained from a man between 60 and 75 years old with active or convalescent COVID-19. The CDR3 reads as follows: CASSPIEQLTEAFF. The DNA reads as follows: TGTGCCAGCAGCCCGATTGAACAGTTGACTGAAGCTTTCTTT.